The clone carrying this T cell receptor beta chain was seen repeatedly, ten times or more. Antigen unknown. CDR3 length equals 14 residues. The germline V gene encodes CDR1 PRHDT and CDR2 FYEKMQ (reference sequence). Trimming removed 5 bases from V and 6 bases from J; junction bases left unmatched: 2. This sample is part of a study of CD8 T cells in ankylosing spondylitis. Whole-study results and caveats: Disease-linked clones reportedly concentrated significantly in matched ankylosing spondylitis synovial fluid. Clones linked to the disease showed a CD8+ phenotype. They occurred at relatively low frequencies in peripheral blood. Ankylosing spondylitis blood seemed to carry a telltale TCR beta motif made of several highly homologous variants.

Using quantitative 5'-RACE with molecular barcodes, the authors made TCR beta libraries. TCRdb analysed the 5' RACE reads with MiXCR anew, one entry per CDR3 protein. The sample contains under 300,000 distinct CDR3 sequences, over 9.5% of which appear only once. The sample was blood, either unsorted or a sorted T cell fraction (not recorded which). This chain connects TRBV13 to TRBJ2-2; 11 bases fit TRBD2. The sequence was collected from a male donor with ankylosing spondylitis or in good health (not recorded which). The CDR3 DNA sequence: TGTGCCAGCAGCGGACTAGCGGGCGCCGGGGAGCTGTTTTTT. The encoded protein is CASSGLAGAGELFF.